Sequencing of this T cell receptor (beta chain) was carried out in a study of early T cells in non-severe SARS-CoV-2 infection. Study context: Sequencing was performed on bulk RNA from unsorted whole blood, leaving chains unpaired.

Overall study results and limits: VDJdb matching skewed toward anti-spike CD8 responses, missing private and CD4 specificities.

Individual cDNA molecules were tagged with unique molecular identifiers. TCRdb ran MiXCR on the 5' RACE reads and lists one entry per CDR3 protein. The repertoire includes around 81,000 distinct CDR3 sequences, 11% to 15% of them detected once, and approximately 9.9% sits in the top ten. As for this clonotype: Its matching antigen is unknown.

The clonotype originates from an adult who was a healthcare worker with PCR-confirmed SARS-CoV-2 infection or an uninfected control (not recorded which). Material for sequencing was whole blood.

The CDR3 bases are TGTGCCAGCAGCTCTAGGAGGATGATGACGAACACCGGGGAGCTGTTTTTT. Protein product: CASSSRRMMTNTGELFF. J is TRBJ2-2 and V is TRBV11-2; D might be TRBD2 (5 bases). Germline V gene lookup returns CDR1 SGHAT and CDR2 FQNNGV. The germline V and J ends were trimmed by 4 bases and 0 bases, with 15 bases remaining between them. This CDR3 is built from 17 residues.